The T cell receptor (beta chain) described here comes from a study of beta chain features in type 1 diabetes. Study results and caveats: PCR might preferentially amplify shorter templates, equally in patients and controls. In every one of the four CD4+ subsets, TCRB CDR3s were moderately but significantly shorter in Type 1 diabetes patients.

Every bit of the isolated RNA underwent reverse transcription, so sequencing read expressed TCRB transcripts. Sequenced naive, central memory and regulatory T cell samples produced an average of about 3.6 million reads. Assay used: immunoSEQ multiplex PCR; TCRdb lists only in-frame clones, some missing. The table includes about 160,000 clones, just over 8% detected once. Remarks on this clone: Its antigen is not known.

There are 15 residues in the CDR3. The V and J ends lost 0 bases and 2 bases respectively, with 8 bases between them. CDR1 is LGHNA and CDR2 is YSLEER in the germline V gene. The chain carries TRBV4-3 and TRBJ1-5, with D unclear. The clonotype originates from a woman aged 18 to 35 with type 1 diabetes. The sequencing input was central memory CD4+ T cells from blood. The CDR3 loop reads CASSQDRFGNQPQHF. The CDR3 DNA is TGCGCCAGCAGCCAAGACAGGTTTGGCAATCAGCCCCAGCATTTT.